These 25 T cell receptor beta chains originate from one sample sequenced in a study of T cell clones after liver transplantation. Profiling relied on immunoSEQ multiplex PCR, and the TCRdb table lists in-frame clones only, not all of them. Among about 58,000 clones listed, approximately 63% were seen once. Sequencing used CD4+ T cells from blood, obtained at the roughly 15-month timepoint. The receptor source for this set is a human patient who received a liver transplant. Some T cells could come from the graft donor.

Regarding this clone: The sample holds other DNA sequences that translate to the same CDR3. This chain uses TRBV5-1 with TRBJ2-5, with a weak D call TRBD1 (6 bases). This CDR3 comprises 15 residues. The V end was cut by 3 bases, the J end by 1 base, with 13 bases between. Germline loops: CDR1 SGHRS, CDR2 YFSETQ. Written as DNA, the CDR3 is TGCGCCAGCAGCTCCTCCGGGACACGCCAAGAGACCCAGTACTTC. It specifies CASSSSGTRQETQYF.

CDR3 DNA: TGTGCCAGCAGCCGATCGGAAGGGTTCGAGCAGTACTTC. It is translated as CASSRSEGFEQYF. V gene TRBV7-6 combines with J gene TRBJ2-7; D not certain. The CDR3 is 13 residues long. Per the germline V gene, CDR1 is SGHVS and CDR2 is FNYEAQ. Trimming shortened V by 5 bases and J by 6 bases, and 14 bases separated the two germline ends.

This clone was observed a single time. The rearrangement joins TRBV29-1 to TRBJ1-4; tentative D call: TRBD1 (5 bases). The germline gives CDR1 SQVTM, CDR2 ANQGSEA. The CDR3 runs 13 residues. The V end lost 6 bases, the J end lost 6 bases, and 14 bases lay between the germline ends. CDR3 sequence (DNA): TGCAGCGTCCGAGGACGGGGGGATGAAAAACTGTTTTTT. Translated, it gives CSVRGRGDEKLFF.

V and J are TRBV5-1 and TRBJ2-5; 9 nucleotides agree with TRBD2. Germline CDR1 reads SGHRS; CDR2 reads YFSETQ. This CDR3 region has 16 residues. V lost 0 bases, J lost 7 bases, and 10 bases stayed unmatched. CDR3 nucleotide sequence: TGCGCCAGCAGCTTGGGGATTAGCGGGGGAACGGGGACCCAGTACTTC. As protein: CASSLGISGGTGTQYF.

The CDR3 spells CASSERGLTQGGYTF. CDR3 in DNA: TGTGCCAGCAGTGAACGGGGACTCACCCAGGGTGGCTACACCTTC. This chain uses TRBV6-1 with TRBJ1-2, with a tentative D call TRBD1 (5 bases). The germline V and J ends were trimmed by 2 bases and 7 bases, with 17 bases remaining between them. The germline V gene has CDR1 MNHNS and CDR2 SASEGT. The CDR3 is made up of 15 amino acids.

V is TRBV21-1 and J is TRBJ2-7; TRBD1, as called in the table, went unchecked against the DNA. TRBV21-1 is a listed pseudogene. The CDR3 sequence is 16 residues long. In DNA, the CDR3 is TGTGCCAGCAGCCTTCGCGGACACCTGAGCTCCTACGAGCAGTACGTC. Protein: CASSLRGHLSSYEQYV.

V and J are TRBV5-6 and TRBJ2-1, with TRBD1 identical over 10 bases. Germline V gene sequence: CDR1 SGHDT, CDR2 YYEEEE. V dropped 5 bases and J dropped 8; count of bases not matched to a gene: 10. CDR3 length: 15 residues. The DNA for the CDR3 is TGTGCCAGCAGTCAGACAGGGGGCGAATTGGATGAGCAGTTCTTC. Its translation: CASSQTGGELDEQFF.

The V and J genes are TRBV6-1 and TRBJ2-7; 7 bases map to TRBD1. CDR1 is MNHNS and CDR2 is SASEGT in the germline V gene. V lost 4 bases, J lost 1 base, and 7 bases stayed unmatched. The CDR3 sequence is 15 residues long. The CDR3 protein is CASSGQGTGSYEQYV. The CDR3 bases are TGTGCCAGCAGTGGACAGGGCACTGGGTCCTACGAGCAGTACGTC.

The CDR3 DNA follows: TGCAGCGTTGGTCAGGGATTGGGCCCTGAAGCTTTCTTT. As protein: CSVGQGLGPEAFF. The V gene is TRBV29-1, the J gene TRBJ1-1, with a possible D match to TRBD1 (5 bases). This CDR3 is built from 13 residues. V lost 4 bases and J lost 6, with 15 bases in between. Germline V lookup: CDR1 SQVTM, CDR2 ANQGSEA.

The V call is TRBV9, the J call TRBJ2-1; 9 positions agree with TRBD2. V lost 0 bases and J lost 8; bases outside the gene matches: 6. This CDR3 contains 15 residues. Germline V lookup: CDR1 SGDLS, CDR2 YYNGEE. Here the CDR3 DNA reads TGTGCCAGCAGCGTAGATCAGCGGGAGGCCGATGAGCAGTTCTTC. Translation: CASSVDQREADEQFF.

This clone has just one count. The chain carries TRBV6-4 and TRBJ2-3, with 7 positions matching TRBD2. This CDR3 comprises 16 residues. V lost 2 bases and J lost 3; bases outside the gene matches: 8. The germline CDR1 and CDR2 sequences are MRHNA and SNTAGT. The CDR3 sequence: CASSDRTGGGTDTQYF. In DNA form, the CDR3 reads TGTGCCAGCAGTGACCGTACGGGAGGAGGGACAGATACGCAGTATTTT.

The V and J genes are TRBV19 and TRBJ1-2, with D unresolved. The CDR3 sequence is 13 residues long. The germline gives CDR1 LNHDA, CDR2 SQIVND (reference sequence). Trimming stripped 6 bases from V and 8 bases from J, with 16 bases between. The CDR3 protein is CASRWGVARGYTF. The CDR3 DNA is TGTGCCAGTAGATGGGGAGTAGCTCGGGGCTACACCTTC. The whole variable domain, remainder taken from reference TRBV19 and TRBJ1-2, is DGGITQSPKYLFRKEGQNVTLSCEQNLNHDAMYWYRQDPGQGLRLIYYSQIVNDFQKGDIAEGYSVSREKKESFPLTVTSAQKNPTAFYLCASRWGVARGYTFGSGTRLTVV.

The chain uses TRBV18 and TRBJ2-6; 8 bases align to TRBD1. The CDR3 length is 15 residues. V was pared by 3 bases and J by 5 bases, with 3 bases of the junction left unmatched. CDR1 is KGHSH and CDR2 is LQKENI in the germline V gene. CDR3 protein: CASSPGQGRANVLTF. The CDR3 DNA reads TGTGCCAGCTCACCCGGACAGGGAAGGGCCAACGTCCTGACTTTC.

This clone was seen a few times. V usage is TRBV7-9 and J usage is TRBJ1-1; no definite D call. V lost 1 base and J 2 bases, leaving 11 bases between the germline ends. Germline CDR1 reads SEHNR; CDR2 reads FQNEAQ (reference sequence). The CDR3 is 15 residues long. CDR3 loop: CASSLVAGANTEAFF. The CDR3 DNA reads TGTGCCAGCAGCTTAGTGGCAGGAGCCAACACTGAAGCTTTCTTT.

This clone was detected only a few times. CDR3 protein: CASSLSQTLAYGYTF. The CDR3 DNA is TGTGCCAGCAGCTTATCCCAAACTCTTGCTTATGGCTACACCTTC. The chain combines TRBV7-8 with TRBJ1-2; unclear D gene. With 2 bases removed from V and 5 bases from J, the gap between germline ends came to 15 bases. The CDR3 consists of 15 residues. The germline V gene has CDR1 SGHVS and CDR2 FQNEAQ.

The chain combines TRBV25-1 with TRBJ2-1; no clear D. This CDR3 has 13 residues. The germline V and J ends were trimmed by 5 bases and 1 base, with 6 bases remaining between them. Looked up from germline, CDR1 is MGHDK and CDR2 is SYGVNS. DNA of the CDR3: TGTGCCAGCAGTCAGTATTCCTACAATGAGCAGTTCTTC. This translates into CASSQYSYNEQFF.

In its sample, this clone was seen a few times. This sequence joins TRBV30 and TRBJ2-3, with 10 bases matching TRBD2. V lost 6 bases, J lost 5 bases, and 14 bases stayed unmatched. Looked up from germline, CDR1 is GTSNPN and CDR2 is SVGIG (reference sequence). The CDR3 has 16 amino acids. Here the CDR3 reads CACGFGASGGGDTQYF. Here the CDR3 DNA reads TGTGCCTGTGGGTTCGGAGCTAGCGGGGGTGGAGATACGCAGTATTTT. Drawing the rest from reference TRBV30 and TRBJ2-3, the complete variable domain is SQTIHQWPATLVQPVGSPLSLECTVEGTSNPNLYWYRQAAGRGLQLLFYSVGIGQISSEVPQNLSASRPQDRQFILSSKKLLLSDSGFYLCACGFGASGGGDTQYFGPGTRLTVL.

The rearrangement links TRBV30 to TRBJ1-2, with D unclear. Trimming pared 1 base from V and 4 bases from J, leaving 7 bases between. The germline gives CDR1 GTSNPN, CDR2 SVGIG (reference sequence). This CDR3 has 12 residues. CDR3 bases: TGTGCCTGGAGTGAGGGAAGCTATGGCTACACCTTC. Translated, it gives CAWSEGSYGYTF. The full variable domain, with the rest looked up from reference TRBV30 and TRBJ1-2, is SQTIHQWPATLVQPVGSPLSLECTVEGTSNPNLYWYRQAAGRGLQLLFYSVGIGQISSEVPQNLSASRPQDRQFILSSKKLLLSDSGFYLCAWSEGSYGYTFGSGTRLTVV.

The V and J genes are TRBV19 and TRBJ2-3; the D gene is possibly TRBD2 (6 bases). Germline CDR1 and CDR2: LNHDA and SQIVND (reference sequence). The ends were cut back, 7 bases at V and 6 bases at J, with 14 bases in the middle. This CDR3 contains 13 residues. CDR3 region: CASTLTGEDTQYF. The CDR3 DNA is TGTGCCAGTACTTTAACGGGAGAGGATACGCAGTATTTT.

This rearrangement joins TRBV19 to TRBJ2-5; the D is unclear. This CDR3 region has 13 residues. Deletions cut 6 bases from V and 5 bases from J, with 13 bases between. Per germline, CDR1 LNHDA and CDR2 SQIVND (reference sequence). CDR3 DNA: TGTGCCAGTAGCCCCCCACGTGGGGAGACCCAGTACTTC. Amino acids: CASSPPRGETQYF.

The chain recombines TRBV5-6 with TRBJ1-2; 10 bases fit TRBD1. The V gene end was trimmed by 2 bases and the J gene end by 4 bases; junction bases not matched to a gene: 5. CDR1 SGHDT and CDR2 YYEEEE come from the germline V gene. The CDR3 is 15 residues long. CDR3 nucleotide sequence: TGTGCCAGCAGCTTCCGGGACAGGGGAGGCTATGGCTACACCTTC. Protein: CASSFRDRGGYGYTF.

The chain joins TRBV5-1 to TRBJ2-1, with TRBD1 matching 9 bases. The V gene end was trimmed by 9 bases and the J gene end by 9 bases; junction bases not matched to a gene: 7. Germline loops: CDR1 SGHRS, CDR2 YFSETQ. The length of the CDR3 is 12 residues. DNA of the CDR3: TGCGCCACCGGGACAGGGAGGGGTGAGCAGTTCTTC. This encodes CATGTGRGEQFF.

The chain is built from TRBV28 and TRBJ2-3, with TRBD2 matching 12 bases. The ends lost 5 bases at V and 4 bases at J; junction bases unmatched: 4. Germline V gives CDR1 MDHEN, CDR2 SYDVKM. This CDR3 has 15 amino acids. In nucleotides, the CDR3 is TGTGCCAGCAGTACTAGCGGGGGGACCGCAGATACGCAGTATTTT. The encoded protein is CASSTSGGTADTQYF.

This clone was detected many times. The V call is TRBV11-3, the J call TRBJ2-1, with 10 bases lining up with TRBD2. With V trimmed by 5 bases and J by 5 bases, 6 bases remained unmatched. CDR3 length: 15 residues. Germline CDR1 is SGHNT and CDR2 is YENEEA. Here the CDR3 reads CASSLSGRADNEQFF. CDR3 nucleotides: TGTGCCAGCAGCCTAAGCGGGAGGGCGGACAATGAGCAGTTCTTC.

The table lists this clone with a few counts. The chain is built from TRBV11-2 and TRBJ2-7, with a possible D match to TRBD1 (6 bases). Germline CDR1 SGHAT, CDR2 FQNNGV. CDR3 length: 13 residues. V lost 5 bases, J lost 7 bases, and 15 bases lay in between. CDR3 sequence (DNA): TGTGCCAGCAGCCCAGGGGCCTCGGGTGAGCAGTACGTC. Its translation: CASSPGASGEQYV.